The clone carrying this T cell receptor beta chain was seen ten or more times. Its specificity is not known. The cDNA was generated through 5'RACE incorporating 10-nucleotide random UMIs. One entry per CDR3 protein results from TCRdb running MiXCR on the 5' RACE reads. The repertoire consists of about 46,000 distinct CDR3 sequences, with roughly 2% occurring once and the leading ten covering 2% to 2.5%. These data are taken from a study of neurological immune-mediated disorders. Regarding the study as a whole: It was the repertoires of 18 of 34 multiple sclerosis patients that phylogenetic grouping placed in one related-CDR3 cluster, which is a possible signature. Expanded clones shared no identical CDR3 amino acid sequences across subjects, which suggested private TCR-beta repertoires in all groups. None of the features examined (clinical or MRI) was associated with the multiple sclerosis repertoire cluster.

Germline assignment: CDR1 SGHTA and CDR2 FQGNSA. With 4 bases removed from V and 4 bases from J, the gap between germline ends came to 6 bases. This CDR3 spans 12 amino acids. This TCR was recovered from a woman aged 40-49 years with multiple sclerosis. Sequencing was carried out using PBMCs. The chain joins TRBV7-2 to TRBJ2-3; D is ambiguous. CDR3 in DNA: TGTGCCAGCAGCTCCTGGGCAGATACGCAGTATTTT. Its translation is CASSSWADTQYF.